The present TCR beta chain was sequenced within a study of blood T cell repertoires in COVID-19. Between the trimmed V and J ends, which lost 0 bases and 3 bases, there was a span of 15 bases. Germline V gene data show CDR1 as LGHNA and CDR2 as YNFKEQ. This CDR3 has 16 amino acids. TCRdb keeps only in-frame clones here, not all; method: immunoSEQ multiplex PCR. The sample lists about 480,000 clones, about 89% occurring once. This TCR was sampled from a woman in her forties or fifties with COVID-19, enrolled during active disease. The sequenced material came from peripheral blood. The chain links TRBV4-2 to TRBJ2-7; TRBD2 is a possible D gene (6 bases). CDR3 in DNA: TGTGCCAGCAGCCAAGATTTCCGGGGAGGATACTACGAGCAGTACTTC. Translation gives CASSQDFRGGYYEQYF.